What follows are 13 T cell receptor beta chains derived from one specimen sequenced in a study of somatic mutations in cytotoxic T cells in rheumatoid arthritis. TCRdb's table, derived via immunoSEQ multiplex PCR, lists solely in-frame clones and lacks some. The top ten hold roughly 35% of the sample, which has 9,400 or so clones, over 70% seen once. The sequencing input was CD8+ T cells sorted from blood. These receptors came from a woman aged 50 to 65 in good health.

The rearrangement links TRBV27 to TRBJ2-5; TRBD1 matches at 7 bases. The J call may be faulty, since TRBJ2-7 better matches the DNA end. The CDR3 is 14 residues long. The germline gives CDR1 MNHEY, CDR2 SMNVEV (reference sequence). CDR3 protein: CASSFGDSSYEQYF. The CDR3 DNA follows: TGTGCCAGCAGTTTTGGGGACAGCTCCTACGAGCAGTACTTC.

The chain joins TRBV6-6 to TRBJ2-2; D is perhaps TRBD2 (5 bases). CDR3 size: 16 residues. Germline V lookup: CDR1 MNHNY, CDR2 SVGAGI (reference sequence). V dropped 2 bases and J dropped 0 bases, with 10 bases sitting between them. Here the CDR3 reads CASSYLGVSNTGELFF. The DNA for the CDR3 is TGTGCCAGCAGTTACCTCGGGGTCTCGAACACCGGGGAGCTGTTTTTT.

CDR3 residues: CASSLRGGYNEQFF. In nucleotides, the CDR3 is TGTGCCAGCAGTTTGCGGGGGGGCTACAATGAGCAGTTCTTC. J is TRBJ2-1 and V is TRBV27; the match to TRBD2 covers 9 bases. CDR1 and CDR2 from the germline V gene are MNHEY and SMNVEV (reference sequence). The CDR3 totals 14 residues. The junction had 0 bases not matched to a gene; V was cut back by 3 bases and J by 3 bases.

Comments on this clone: Other DNA variants within this sample encode the same CDR3. The chain employs TRBV9 and TRBJ2-1; 9 bases map to TRBD2. The J segment lost 4 bases and the V segment lost 0 bases, leaving 5 bases of the junction unmatched. CDR1 SGDLS and CDR2 YYNGEE come from the germline V gene. The length of the CDR3 is 16 residues. CDR3: CASSVVLAGAYNEQFF. Written as DNA, the CDR3 is TGTGCCAGCAGCGTAGTGTTAGCGGGGGCATACAATGAGCAGTTCTTC. The full variable domain, its missing parts supplied by reference TRBV9 and TRBJ2-1, is DSGVTQTPKHLITATGQRVTLRCSPRSGDLSVYWYQQSLDQGLQFLIQYYNGEERAKGNILERFSAQQFPDLHSELNLSSLELGDSALYFCASSVVLAGAYNEQFFGPGTRLTVL.

V usage is TRBV28 and J usage is TRBJ1-1; TRBD1 matches 8 bases. CDR1 is MDHEN and CDR2 is SYDVKM in the germline V gene. This CDR3 contains 15 residues. Trimming took 8 bases from V and 1 from J; bases not matched to a gene: 9. Here the CDR3 reads CASQDREGPNTEAFF. Here the CDR3 DNA reads TGTGCCAGCCAGGACAGGGAGGGTCCGAACACTGAAGCTTTCTTT.

In DNA form, the CDR3 reads TGTGCCAGCAGTGATCGGGGGGGTATAGATAACGAGCAGTTCTTC. Its protein product is CASSDRGGIDNEQFF. V is TRBV25-1 and J is TRBJ2-1, with TRBD2 matching 8 bases. After removal of 3 bases from V and 10 bases from J, the junction contained 11 bases not matched to a gene. Germline V gives CDR1 MGHDK, CDR2 SYGVNS. The length of the CDR3 is 15 residues.

The chain combines TRBV10-3 with TRBJ2-7, with TRBD1 matching 7 bases. The CDR3 has 16 residues. With 3 bases clipped from V and 7 bases from J, the junction kept 15 bases outside the gene matches. The V gene's germline CDR1 is ENHRY and CDR2 SYGVKD. CDR3 DNA: TGTGCCATCAGTGACCTCGAACAGGGGAGCGCGTATGAGCAGTACTTC. Its translation: CAISDLEQGSAYEQYF.

This chain joins TRBV30 and TRBJ2-1, with D possibly being TRBD2 (5 bases). V lost 7 bases, J lost 6 bases, and 13 bases lay in between. Looked up from germline, CDR1 is GTSNPN and CDR2 is SVGIG (reference sequence). The CDR3 is made up of 12 amino acids. The CDR3 sequence is CAFRSDSNEQFF. DNA for the CDR3: TGTGCCTTTCGATCGGACTCCAATGAGCAGTTCTTC.

Notes on this clone: An end of the junction differs from the germline gene, which may be a read error. The gene calls are TRBV19 and TRBJ1-5; 7 positions match TRBD1. In germline, CDR1 is LNHDA, CDR2 SQIVND (reference sequence). The CDR3 consists of 14 residues. CDR3 in DNA: TGTGCCAGTAGTATAGGGGACAGATTCCCCAGTTTGGATTTT. Translation gives CASSIGDRFPSLDF.

The genes are TRBV7-6 and TRBJ2-1, with TRBD1 matching over 9 bases. The V segment lost 1 base and the J segment 13 bases; nucleotides outside the gene matches: 2. This CDR3 has 12 residues. In germline, CDR1 is SGHVS, CDR2 FNYEAQ. The CDR3 region is CASSLGGQGQFF. DNA of the CDR3: TGTGCCAGCAGCTTAGGGGGACAGGGTCAGTTCTTC.

The chain uses TRBV6-5 and TRBJ2-1; a weak D match, TRBD2 (5 bases). Trimming shortened V by 4 bases and J by 7 bases, and 17 bases separated the two germline ends. The V gene's germline CDR1 is MNHEY and CDR2 SVGAGI. CDR3 length: 15 residues. Written as DNA, the CDR3 is TGTGCCAGCAGTTCCCTCCCAGAGGGCTGGAATGAGCAGTTCTTC. It codes for CASSSLPEGWNEQFF.

This chain joins TRBV7-3 and TRBJ2-5; 8 bases match TRBD2. V trimming: 3 bases; J trimming: 2 bases; junction bases outside the gene matches: 2. The germline V gene has CDR1 SGHTA and CDR2 FQGTGA. The CDR3 consists of 14 residues. CDR3 protein: CASSFSGEQETQYF. Here the CDR3 DNA reads TGTGCCAGCAGCTTTAGCGGGGAGCAAGAGACCCAGTACTTC.

The chain has TRBV27 and TRBJ2-3, with D possibly matching TRBD2 (6 bases). Germline V gives CDR1 MNHEY, CDR2 SMNVEV (reference sequence). V was clipped by 2 bases and J by 4 bases, with 10 bases between them. The CDR3 contains 14 residues. This CDR3 is CASSLQSGADTQYF. In DNA form, the CDR3 reads TGTGCCAGCAGTTTACAATCGGGGGCAGATACGCAGTATTTT.